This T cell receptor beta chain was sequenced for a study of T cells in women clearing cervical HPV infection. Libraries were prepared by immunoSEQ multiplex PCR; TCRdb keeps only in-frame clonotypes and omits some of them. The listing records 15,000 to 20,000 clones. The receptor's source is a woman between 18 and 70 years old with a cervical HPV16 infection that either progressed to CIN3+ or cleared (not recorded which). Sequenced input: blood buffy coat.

The sequenced part of the CDR3 DNA is TGTGCCAGTAGTCAGAGCGGGCGGGGGGAGACC. It codes for CASSQSGRGET. The entire CDR3 sequence reads CASSQSGRGETQYF. The genes are TRBV19 and TRBJ2-5, with TRBD2 matching 7 bases. The CDR3 goes on 3 residues after the read ends, and that part is filled in from the germline J gene. This CDR3 is 14 amino acids long. After removal of 5 bases from V and 5 bases from J, the junction contained 8 bases not matched to a gene. The germline V gene encodes CDR1 LNHDA and CDR2 SQIVND (reference sequence).